These T cell receptor beta chains were read from a single sample in a study of T cells after yellow fever vaccination. TCRdb recomputed calls from the 5' RACE reads with MiXCR, one row per CDR3 protein. Of approximately 160,000 distinct CDR3 sequences detected, approximately 6% appear once; the ten largest clones hold 2.9%. The sequenced sample was CD4+ T cells sorted from PBMCs, obtained on the day of the first yellow fever vaccination. The source of these receptors is a man between 18 and 29 years old who received the YFV17D yellow fever vaccine. The CDR3 runs from the conserved cysteine through the conserved F or W. The order of the fields is V gene, clone size, D gene, J gene, CDR3 DNA, CDR3 protein. A D gene is named only where the DNA matches it firmly. The listing skips clone size in some rows; elsewhere it reads once, few, many or a size class.

v_gene: TRBV29-1; abundance: .; d_gene: .; j_gene: TRBJ1-5; CDR3nt: TGCAGCGTCACGGGGGGGGGCGGTCAGCCCCAGCATTTT; CDR3aa: CSVTGGGGQPQHF
v_gene: TRBV5-1; abundance: many; d_gene: .; j_gene: TRBJ2-5; CDR3nt: TGCGCCAGCAGCTTCCAGCGTACCGCGGGGACCCAGTACTTC; CDR3aa: CASSFQRTAGTQYF
v_gene: TRBV6-1; abundance: .; d_gene: .; j_gene: TRBJ2-1; CDR3nt: TGTGCCAGCAGTCCCCGGTATAGCTCCTACAATGAGCAGTTCTTC; CDR3aa: CASSPRYSSYNEQFF
v_gene: TRBV29-1; abundance: .; d_gene: .; j_gene: TRBJ2-3; CDR3nt: TGCTGCGTTGACGGGGGATCCAGCACAGATACGCAGTATTTT; CDR3aa: CCVDGGSSTDTQYF
v_gene: TRBV20-1; abundance: .; d_gene: .; j_gene: TRBJ1-5; CDR3nt: TGCAGTGCTCCGCTCGGGGGGCTAGGGCAGCCCCAGCATTTT; CDR3aa: CSAPLGGLGQPQHF
v_gene: TRBV19; abundance: .; d_gene: .; j_gene: TRBJ2-1; CDR3nt: TGTGCCAGTAGTATAGGGGGGTCTCTGGATGAGCAGTTCTTC; CDR3aa: CASSIGGSLDEQFF
v_gene: TRBV7-9; abundance: many; d_gene: TRBD1; j_gene: TRBJ1-2; CDR3nt: TGTGCCAGCAGACGGACAGGGGACTATGGCTACACCTTC; CDR3aa: CASRRTGDYGYTF
v_gene: TRBV7-6; abundance: .; d_gene: TRBD2; j_gene: TRBJ2-1; CDR3nt: TGTGCCAGCAGAAGGACTAGCGGCACCAATGAGCAGTTCTTC; CDR3aa: CASRRTSGTNEQFF
v_gene: TRBV2; abundance: once; d_gene: .; j_gene: TRBJ1-1; CDR3nt: TGTGCCAGCGCCGACGAGGCCCTCGGGTATGAAGCTTTCTTT; CDR3aa: CASADEALGYEAFF
v_gene: TRBV11-3; abundance: few; d_gene: .; j_gene: TRBJ1-2; CDR3nt: TGTGCCAGCACCATCATCGGGGGTTTTGCCTATGGCTACACCTTC; CDR3aa: CASTIIGGFAYGYTF
v_gene: TRBV5-1; abundance: many; d_gene: .; j_gene: TRBJ2-7; CDR3nt: TGCGCCAGCAGCTTGTTGCAGGGCCCCTACGAGCAGTACTTC; CDR3aa: CASSLLQGPYEQYF
v_gene: TRBV18; abundance: few; d_gene: .; j_gene: TRBJ1-3; CDR3nt: TGTGCCAGCTCACCAGATTTTCTCTCTGGAAACACCATATATTTT; CDR3aa: CASSPDFLSGNTIYF
v_gene: TRBV5-1; abundance: .; d_gene: .; j_gene: TRBJ2-1; CDR3nt: TGCGCCAGCAGCTTGGGGGGACAAACCTACGAGCAGTTCTTC; CDR3aa: CASSLGGQTYEQFF
v_gene: TRBV12-3/TRBV12-4; abundance: many; d_gene: .; j_gene: TRBJ2-1; CDR3nt: TGTGCCAGCAGCGAACCCCCAGGGGCCAATGAGCAGTTCTTC; CDR3aa: CASSEPPGANEQFF
v_gene: TRBV29-1; abundance: many; d_gene: TRBD2; j_gene: TRBJ2-1; CDR3nt: TGCAGCGTTGGGACTAGCGGAAGTGAGCAGTTCTTC; CDR3aa: CSVGTSGSEQFF
v_gene: TRBV28; abundance: many; d_gene: .; j_gene: TRBJ2-1; CDR3nt: TGTGCCAGCAGTTCGGACACGAATGAGCAGTTCTTC; CDR3aa: CASSSDTNEQFF
v_gene: TRBV5-4; abundance: many; d_gene: .; j_gene: TRBJ2-7; CDR3nt: TGTGCCAGCAGCACTACAGGGATCTACGAGCAGTACTTC; CDR3aa: CASSTTGIYEQYF
v_gene: TRBV7-7; abundance: many; d_gene: .; j_gene: TRBJ2-5; CDR3nt: TGTGCCAGCAGCTTAGCAGGGGCAGAGACCCAGTACTTC; CDR3aa: CASSLAGAETQYF